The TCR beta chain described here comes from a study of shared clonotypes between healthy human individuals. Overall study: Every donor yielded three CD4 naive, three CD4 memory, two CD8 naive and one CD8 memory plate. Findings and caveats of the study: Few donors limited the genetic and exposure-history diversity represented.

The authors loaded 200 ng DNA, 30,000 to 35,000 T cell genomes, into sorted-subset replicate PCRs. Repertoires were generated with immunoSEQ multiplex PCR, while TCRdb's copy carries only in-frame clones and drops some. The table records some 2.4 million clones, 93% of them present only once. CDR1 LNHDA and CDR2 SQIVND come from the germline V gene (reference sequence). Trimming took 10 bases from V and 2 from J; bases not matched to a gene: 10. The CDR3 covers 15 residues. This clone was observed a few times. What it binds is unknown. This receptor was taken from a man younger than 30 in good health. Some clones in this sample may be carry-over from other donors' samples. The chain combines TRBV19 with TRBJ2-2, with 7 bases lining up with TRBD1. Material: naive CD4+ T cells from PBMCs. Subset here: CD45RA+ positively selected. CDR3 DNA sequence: TGTGCCACCCACCGGCGGACAGGTAACACCGGGGAGCTGTTTTTT. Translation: CATHRRTGNTGELFF.